This T cell receptor (beta chain) is drawn from a study of cytomegalovirus exposure and HLA in healthy donors. Broader study findings: A later analysis reportedly found fewer N-insertions in an Asian-associated ancestry cluster than the approximately 660-donor mean. High specificity and sensitivity for cytomegalovirus status were reported for the classifier. Common viral pathogens (according to a later analysis) appeared linked to several of the most significant clusters.

V lost 4 bases and J 0 bases, leaving 13 bases between the germline ends. Germline assignment: CDR1 SGHRS and CDR2 YFSETQ. The CDR3 runs 15 residues. Worth noting for this clone: Its target is unknown.

The PCR contained 60 Vbeta and 13 Jbeta primers. Measured with immunoSEQ multiplex PCR; TCRdb has only the in-frame clones, and not every one. Of 200,000 or so clones listed, 82% are singletons. The chain couples TRBV5-1 to TRBJ2-5; D might be TRBD1 (6 bases). This clonotype was sampled from a woman aged 40 to 50 in good health and CMV-seronegative. Sample: PBMCs. CDR3 in DNA: TGCGCCAGCAGCCCCGGTGACAGGCACCAAGAGACCCAGTACTTC. Encoded protein: CASSPGDRHQETQYF.